The sequence of this T cell receptor beta chain was determined in a study of cytomegalovirus exposure and HLA in healthy donors. Trimming stripped 2 bases from V and 0 bases from J, with 9 bases between. The V gene's germline CDR1 is SGHNT and CDR2 YYREEE (reference sequence). The CDR3 sequence is 14 residues long. PCR amplification relied on 60 Vbeta primers (plus 13 Jbeta primers). TCRdb's copy holds only in-frame clones and misses some; the assay was immunoSEQ multiplex PCR. This sample has 95,000 to 150,000 clones, with 72% found just once. This clonotype was sampled from a man under 40 in good health and CMV-seronegative. The chain couples TRBV5-4 to TRBJ2-7; D gene unclear. What was sequenced was PBMCs. The CDR3 here is CASSFGSHSYEQYF. CDR3 coding DNA: TGTGCCAGCAGCTTTGGCAGTCACTCCTACGAGCAGTACTTC.